Below, 31 T cell receptor beta chains from the same sample are listed, as sequenced in a study of blood T cell repertoires in COVID-19 (dated by TCRdb to 2018 to 2020). To prepare the library, the immunoSEQ multiplex PCR assay was applied. TCRdb holds this immuneACCESS table with in-frame rearrangements only. Some clones are missing; in checked studies, unresolved V genes explain under half, and the rest has no known cause. This sample lists about 290,000 clones; 86% were detected once. Clones ranked in the top ten supply less than 3% of the sample. Sequenced: peripheral blood. These receptors were collected from a woman in her twenties or thirties with active or convalescent COVID-19.

This chain connects TRBV6-1 to TRBJ2-7; tentatively, D is TRBD1 (5 bases). The V gene lost 1 base and the J gene lost 2 bases, with 6 bases spanning the gap. CDR3 size: 13 residues. Germline V gene lookup returns CDR1 MNHNS and CDR2 SASEGT. The CDR3 is CASSEGRAYEQYF. Written as DNA, the CDR3 is TGTGCCAGCAGTGAAGGCAGGGCCTACGAGCAGTACTTC.

The J gene is TRBJ1-1, the V gene TRBV11-2; D ambiguous. The germline V gene encodes CDR1 SGHAT and CDR2 FQNNGV. Trimming removed 2 bases at V and 3 bases at J, with 13 bases between. The CDR3 has 15 residues. CDR3 in DNA: TGTGCCAGCAGCTTAACGCGGGGTGGGTACACTGAAGCTTTCTTT. Amino acid sequence: CASSLTRGGYTEAFF. The variable domain in full, with the rest retrieved from reference TRBV11-2 and TRBJ1-1, is EAGVAQSPRYKIIEKRQSVAFWCNPISGHATLYWYQQILGQGPKLLIQFQNNGVVDDSQLPKDRFSAERLKGVDSTLKIQPAKLEDSAVYLCASSLTRGGYTEAFFGQGTRLTVV.

The chain uses TRBV9 and TRBJ2-7, with TRBD1 matching 10 bases. The V and J ends lost 4 bases and 5 bases, in that order; junction bases with no gene match: 9. Germline loops: CDR1 SGDLS, CDR2 YYNGEE. CDR3 size: 15 residues. The CDR3 loop is CASSIKTGGVDEQYF. Here the CDR3 DNA reads TGTGCCAGCAGCATTAAGACAGGGGGCGTTGACGAGCAGTACTTC.

The V call is TRBV6-5, the J call TRBJ1-3, with D unresolved. V was clipped by 2 bases and J by 2 bases, with 10 bases between them. CDR1 is MNHEY, CDR2 SVGAGI, per germline. The CDR3 sequence is 15 residues long. This chain's CDR3 is CASSYQETAGNTIYF. Written as DNA, the CDR3 is TGTGCCAGCAGTTACCAGGAAACAGCTGGAAACACCATATATTTT.

This chain joins TRBV2 and TRBJ2-1; 12 bases match TRBD2. The ends lost 6 bases at V and 6 bases at J; junction bases unmatched: 9. CDR1 and CDR2 (germline): SNHLY, FYNNEI. The CDR3 totals 16 residues. The CDR3 region is CASRKELAGGLNEQFF. The DNA of the CDR3 is TGTGCCAGCAGGAAGGAACTAGCGGGGGGTCTCAATGAGCAGTTCTTC.

Remarks on this clone: An end of the junction does not agree with germline; a read error may underlie this. The V gene is TRBV5-6, the J gene TRBJ2-3, with a possible D match to TRBD2 (5 bases). CDR3 size: 15 residues. Germline assignment: CDR1 SGHDT and CDR2 YYEEEE. The CDR3 region has the DNA TGTGCCAGCAGTTTGGCTGGGAGATTTACAGATACGCAGTATTTT. Encoded protein: CASSLAGRFTDTQYF.

This chain connects TRBV7-9 to TRBJ1-4; tentative D call: TRBD1 (6 bases). The CDR3 has 16 residues. The germline gives CDR1 SEHNR, CDR2 FQNEAQ (reference sequence). Trimming took 5 bases from V and 0 from J, leaving 13 bases between them. CDR3: CASSKKGGSTNEKLFF. CDR3 nucleotides: TGTGCCAGCAGCAAGAAGGGGGGGTCAACTAATGAAAAACTGTTTTTT.

This chain uses TRBV6-2 or TRBV6-3 with TRBJ1-4; 8 bases fit TRBD1. V was clipped by 2 bases and J by 10 bases; unmatched bases: 12. This CDR3 spans 16 amino acids. Germline V gene sequence: CDR1 MNHEY, CDR2 SVGEGT. The CDR3 sequence is CASSYTTSGGARKLFF. In DNA form, the CDR3 reads TGTGCCAGCAGTTACACAACCTCAGGGGGCGCGCGAAAACTGTTTTTT.

This sequence joins TRBV3-1 (or the pseudogene TRBV3-2) and TRBJ2-7; possible D gene TRBD1, 5 bases. V was trimmed by 0 bases and J by 7 bases, leaving 13 bases between them. This CDR3 contains 14 residues. Germline CDR1 and CDR2: LGHDT and YNNKEL (reference sequence). The CDR3 here is CASSQEPQGWEQYF. CDR3 DNA: TGTGCCAGCAGCCAAGAACCCCAGGGCTGGGAGCAGTACTTC.

This sequence joins TRBV2 and TRBJ2-3; D possibly corresponds to TRBD2 (6 bases). Germline V gene lookup returns CDR1 SNHLY and CDR2 FYNNEI. V shed 3 bases and J shed 4 bases, with 14 bases lying between them. The CDR3 consists of 15 residues. CDR3: CASSDPGGVADTQYF. DNA for the CDR3: TGTGCCAGCAGTGACCCCGGCGGGGTTGCAGATACGCAGTATTTT.

The V gene is TRBV9, the J gene TRBJ1-6, with TRBD1 matching 10 bases. The J segment lost 5 bases and the V segment lost 4 bases, leaving 3 bases of the junction unmatched. Germline-derived CDR1 and CDR2 are SGDLS and YYNGEE. The CDR3 contains 15 residues. The CDR3 sequence: CASSYGTGDNSPLHF. CDR3 bases: TGTGCCAGCAGCTACGGGACAGGGGATAATTCACCCCTCCACTTT.

The V call is TRBV7-2, the J call TRBJ1-3; a weak D match, TRBD1 (5 bases). Trimming left V 1 base short and J 4 bases short, with 14 bases between. This CDR3 spans 16 amino acids. The germline CDR1 and CDR2 sequences are SGHTA and FQGNSA. The CDR3 DNA reads as TGTGCCAGCAGCTTAGATATCTCAGGGTACGGAAACACCATATATTTT. Its protein is CASSLDISGYGNTIYF.

The V and J genes are TRBV15 and TRBJ2-7, with 10 bases fitting TRBD1. With 3 bases clipped from V and 3 bases from J, the junction kept 5 bases outside the gene matches. This CDR3 has 15 amino acids. Germline V gene sequence: CDR1 LNHNV, CDR2 YYDKDF (reference sequence). The CDR3 bases are TGTGCCACCAGCAGCCCAGGACAGGGGGGCTACGAGCAGTACTTC. Translating it yields CATSSPGQGGYEQYF.

The rearrangement links TRBV30 to TRBJ2-5, with 11 nucleotides matching TRBD2. CDR1 is GTSNPN and CDR2 is SVGIG in the germline V gene (reference sequence). Trimming at V came to 3 bases and at J to 10 bases, leaving 10 bases not matched to a gene. The CDR3 loop spans 14 amino acids. CDR3 DNA sequence: TGTGCCTGGAGAACCCTAGCGGGGGGCGATGACCAGTACTTC. This gives the protein CAWRTLAGGDDQYF.

The table lists this clone with a count of one. This chain uses TRBV2 with TRBJ2-1, with D perhaps TRBD2 (6 bases). Germline V CDR1 and CDR2: SNHLY, FYNNEI. This CDR3 is built from 14 residues. V lost 3 bases and J 2 bases, leaving 8 bases between the germline ends. The CDR3 DNA is TGTGCCAGCAGTGAGAAGCGGGCCTACAATGAGCAGTTCTTC. It specifies CASSEKRAYNEQFF.

The CDR3 sequence is CASSTGVQETQYF. CDR3 sequence (DNA): TGCGCCAGCAGCACCGGGGTCCAAGAGACCCAGTACTTC. The genes are TRBV5-1 and TRBJ2-5; tentative D call: TRBD2 (5 bases). The CDR3 has 13 amino acids. V shed 4 bases and J shed 1 base, with 8 bases lying between them. CDR1 and CDR2 from the germline V gene are SGHRS and YFSETQ. The whole variable domain, remainder taken from reference TRBV5-1 and TRBJ2-5, is KAGVTQTPRYLIKTRGQQVTLSCSPISGHRSVSWYQQTPGQGLQFLFEYFSETQRNKGNFPGRFSGRQFSNSRSEMNVSTLELGDSALYLCASSTGVQETQYFGPGTRLLVL.

The chain links TRBV7-9 to TRBJ2-7, with D tentatively TRBD1 (6 bases). The CDR3 loop spans 15 amino acids. The germline gives CDR1 SEHNR, CDR2 FQNEAQ (reference sequence). Trimming removed 1 base from V and 1 base from J, with 11 bases in between. The CDR3, as DNA: TGTGCCAGCAGCTTAGGGGGACACCAATCCTACGAGCAGTACTTC. Translated: CASSLGGHQSYEQYF.

The J gene is TRBJ2-7, the V gene TRBV3-1 (or the pseudogene TRBV3-2); TRBD2 aligns across 9 bases. V shed 4 bases and J 1 base; nucleotides not matched to a gene: 2. The CDR3 is made up of 14 amino acids. The germline V gene has CDR1 LGHDT and CDR2 YNNKEL (reference sequence). For the CDR3, the DNA is TGTGCCAGCAGCCCGCTAGCGGGATCCTACGAGCAGTACTTC. It translates to CASSPLAGSYEQYF.

The V call is TRBV28, the J call TRBJ2-3; D not resolved. The CDR3 extends over 13 amino acids. Germline-derived CDR1 and CDR2 are MDHEN and SYDVKM. Trimming removed 7 bases from V and 1 base from J, with 9 bases in between. CDR3 protein: CASTLPGTDTQYF. CDR3 DNA sequence: TGTGCCAGCACCCTCCCGGGCACAGATACGCAGTATTTT.

The J gene is TRBJ2-5, the V gene TRBV6-5, with D possibly matching TRBD1 (5 bases). Germline V gene data show CDR1 as MNHEY and CDR2 as SVGAGI. V dropped 8 bases and J dropped 5 bases, with 12 bases sitting between them. The length of the CDR3 is 12 residues. CDR3 nucleotides: TGTGCCAGCGAAGGGGCTGGGGAGACCCAGTACTTC. It is translated as CASEGAGETQYF.

The V and J genes are TRBV15 and TRBJ2-3, with 7 bases matching TRBD1. V lost 7 bases and J lost 5; bases outside the gene matches: 6. The CDR3 runs 13 residues. Germline V CDR1 and CDR2: LNHNV, YYDKDF (reference sequence). In nucleotides, the CDR3 is TGTGCCACCAAACAGGGGCCGCGAGATACGCAGTATTTT. Amino acid sequence: CATKQGPRDTQYF.

The chain joins TRBV25-1 to TRBJ2-1; the D gene is possibly TRBD1 (6 bases). The germline V gene has CDR1 MGHDK and CDR2 SYGVNS. Trimming took off 3 bases at V and 7 bases at J, with 16 bases between the two ends. CDR3 length: 15 amino acids. CDR3 region: CASSDIQVGGNEQFF. In DNA form, the CDR3 reads TGTGCCAGCAGTGACATCCAGGTAGGGGGTAATGAGCAGTTCTTC.

This chain links TRBV15 with TRBJ1-2; D gene unclear. The V gene's germline CDR1 is LNHNV and CDR2 YYDKDF (reference sequence). CDR3 length: 13 residues. V lost 1 base and J 5 bases, leaving 8 bases between the germline ends. The CDR3 reads CATSRAPSYGYTF. The CDR3 nucleotides read TGTGCCACCAGCAGAGCTCCCTCTTATGGCTACACCTTC.

CDR3 region: CASSPRGGGTTYEQYF. The CDR3, as DNA: TGTGCCAGCAGCCCCCGGGGGGGAGGGACCACCTACGAGCAGTACTTC. The V call is TRBV5-6, the J call TRBJ2-7, with 8 bases that match TRBD2. J gave up 2 bases and V 4 bases, and 11 bases lay outside the gene matches. CDR1 is SGHDT, CDR2 YYEEEE, per germline. This CDR3 has 16 residues.

The chain carries TRBV7-8 and TRBJ1-2; weak D call: TRBD1 (6 bases). Germline CDR1 SGHVS, CDR2 FQNEAQ. This CDR3 has 17 amino acids. The V gene lost 1 base and the J gene lost 5 bases, with 20 bases spanning the gap. CDR3 DNA: TGTGCCAGCAGCTTAGTTAGCCCCGGGACATCCCTTTATGGCTACACCTTC. Translating it yields CASSLVSPGTSLYGYTF.

The gene calls are TRBV9 and TRBJ1-1; no clear D. CDR3 length: 13 residues. Trimming shortened V by 2 bases and J by 4 bases, and 9 bases separated the two germline ends. Germline V CDR1 and CDR2: SGDLS, YYNGEE. CDR3 sequence (DNA): TGTGCCAGCAGCGTTAAAGAGGGCACTGAAGCTTTCTTT. It yields the protein CASSVKEGTEAFF.

The J gene is TRBJ2-1, the V gene TRBV12-3 or TRBV12-4; a weak D match, TRBD2 (5 bases). Trimming shortened V by 10 bases and J by 1 base, and 11 bases separated the two germline ends. The CDR3 totals 13 residues. Here the CDR3 reads CATRRESYNEQFF. CDR3 bases: TGTGCCACTCGAAGGGAGTCCTACAATGAGCAGTTCTTC.

The chain has TRBV18 and TRBJ1-5; no reliable D call. Germline V CDR1 and CDR2: KGHSH, LQKENI. The CDR3 loop spans 13 amino acids. Trimming pared 3 bases from V and 3 bases from J, leaving 6 bases between. CDR3 in amino acids: CASSPGSNQPQHF. The CDR3 DNA reads TGTGCCAGCTCACCCGGTTCCAATCAGCCCCAGCATTTT.

The chain has TRBV19 and TRBJ1-1; D possibly corresponds to TRBD1 (5 bases). Germline V gene lookup returns CDR1 LNHDA and CDR2 SQIVND (reference sequence). V was shortened by 7 bases and J by 8 bases, with 14 bases between the two germline ends. The CDR3 consists of 12 residues. CDR3 loop: CASTTRTGEAFF. In DNA, the CDR3 is TGTGCCAGTACCACACGCACAGGCGAAGCTTTCTTT.

This clone was counted only a few times. V gene TRBV5-1 combines with J gene TRBJ1-1; the D is unclear. V dropped 6 bases and J dropped 1 base, with 10 bases sitting between them. The CDR3 is 13 amino acids. Per germline, CDR1 SGHRS and CDR2 YFSETQ. The CDR3 DNA follows: TGCGCCAGCACGCCGTTCGGGAACACTGAAGCTTTCTTT. Translating gives CASTPFGNTEAFF.

The rearrangement links TRBV5-5 to TRBJ1-5; 7 bases agree with TRBD1. In germline, CDR1 is SGHKS, CDR2 YYEKEE (reference sequence). Losses at the gene ends were 4 bases for V and 1 base for J; bases not matched to a gene: 5. CDR3 length: 15 residues. The CDR3 loop is CASSRQGVSNQPQHF. The CDR3 DNA reads as TGTGCCAGCAGCCGACAGGGCGTAAGCAATCAGCCCCAGCATTTT. The full variable domain, rest sourced from reference TRBV5-5 and TRBJ1-5, is DAGVTQSPTHLIKTRGQQVTLRCSPISGHKSVSWYQQVLGQGPQFIFQYYEKEERGRGNFPDRFSARQFPNYSSELNVNALLLGDSALYLCASSRQGVSNQPQHFGDGTRLSIL.